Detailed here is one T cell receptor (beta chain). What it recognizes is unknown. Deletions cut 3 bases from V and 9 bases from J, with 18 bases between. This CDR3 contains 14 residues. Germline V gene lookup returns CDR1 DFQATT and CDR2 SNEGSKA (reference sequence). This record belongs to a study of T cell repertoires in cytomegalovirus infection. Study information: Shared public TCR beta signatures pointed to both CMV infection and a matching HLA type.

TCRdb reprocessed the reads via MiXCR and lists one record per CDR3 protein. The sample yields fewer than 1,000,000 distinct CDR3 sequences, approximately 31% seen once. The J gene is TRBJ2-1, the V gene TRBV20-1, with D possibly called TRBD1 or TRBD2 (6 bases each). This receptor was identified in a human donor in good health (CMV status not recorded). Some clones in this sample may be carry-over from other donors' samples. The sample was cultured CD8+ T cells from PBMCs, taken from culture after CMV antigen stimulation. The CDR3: CSARPGAGRVEQFF. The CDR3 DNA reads TGCAGTGCTAGGCCGGGGGCCGGTAGGGTTGAGCAGTTCTTC.